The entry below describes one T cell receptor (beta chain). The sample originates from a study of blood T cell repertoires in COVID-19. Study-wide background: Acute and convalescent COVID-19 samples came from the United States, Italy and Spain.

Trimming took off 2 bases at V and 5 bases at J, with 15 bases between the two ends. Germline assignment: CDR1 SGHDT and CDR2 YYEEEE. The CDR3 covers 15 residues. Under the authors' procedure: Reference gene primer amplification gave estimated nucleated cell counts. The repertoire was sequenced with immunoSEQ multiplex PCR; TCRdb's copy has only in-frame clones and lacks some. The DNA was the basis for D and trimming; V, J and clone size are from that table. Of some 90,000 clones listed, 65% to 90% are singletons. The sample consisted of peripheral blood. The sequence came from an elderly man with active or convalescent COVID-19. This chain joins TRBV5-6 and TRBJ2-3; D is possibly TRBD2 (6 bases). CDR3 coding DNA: TGTGCCAGCAGCTTATTCGGGAGAACCCGAGATACGCAGTATTTT. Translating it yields CASSLFGRTRDTQYF.